Sequencing of this T cell receptor beta chain was carried out in a study of lymphopenia after photon versus proton radiotherapy (dated by TCRdb to 2018 to 2020). About the study as a whole: Photon and proton radiation therapy were compared by the study for their immunological effects in patients with gastrointestinal tumors who developed high-grade lymphopenia. The cohort comprised 20 to 25 patients with gastrointestinal tumors who received either photon or proton therapy and then developed lymphopenia. The study aimed to characterize how the two radiation modalities differ in their impact on the immune system.

This clone has just one count. Its specific antigen is unknown. Base qualities were left out, and no much larger clone turns up one base away. The cysteine opens and the phenylalanine closes a CDR3 of 14 amino acids. Here the CDR3 DNA is all that survives: 42 bases in frame from base 1. Via the germline V gene, CDR1 is KGHSH and CDR2 LQKENI. Deletion took 8 bases off V and 4 bases off J, with a span of 15 bases between the germline ends. Libraries were made using the immunoSEQ multiplex PCR assay. Alongside multiparametric flow cytometry, deep sequencing of rearranged TCR beta loci was used to profile the T cell repertoires. What TCRdb holds here is the immuneACCESS table cut down to in-frame rearrangements. Part of the clones is not present; checked against another copy, under half of the missing clones reflect an unresolved V gene, and the others are unexplained. This sample has about 25,000 clones in its table, and around 83% of those were observed once. Under 4.5% of the sample rests with the top ten.

General conclusions and limits of the study: Once the lymphocyte count had reached its nadir, the repertoires of photon-treated patients showed oligoclonal expansion, particularly of CD8+ Temra cells, and this expansion drove the decline in diversity. Relative stability during treatment was observed in proton-treated patients, whereas loss of naive T cells and TCR diversity and gain of effector/memory populations were observed in photon-treated patients. The authors looked at the survival association only in patients who died, and they framed better survival with proton therapy as a possibility rather than a demonstrated result. Across the cohort, an inverse correlation was found between a larger post-nadir drop in TCR diversity and overall survival time among patients who died.

The material was peripheral blood, obtained from a patient treated with photon-based radiotherapy. The TCR sequence derives from a woman aged 50 to 60 with pancreatic cancer. The rearranged segments are TRBV18 and TRBJ1-5; the D segment could be TRBD1, given 6 matching bases. The encoded CDR3 is CASRLGTGNQPQHF. The DNA sequence follows: TGTGCCAGCCGACTTGGAACAGGGAATCAGCCCCAGCATTTT.